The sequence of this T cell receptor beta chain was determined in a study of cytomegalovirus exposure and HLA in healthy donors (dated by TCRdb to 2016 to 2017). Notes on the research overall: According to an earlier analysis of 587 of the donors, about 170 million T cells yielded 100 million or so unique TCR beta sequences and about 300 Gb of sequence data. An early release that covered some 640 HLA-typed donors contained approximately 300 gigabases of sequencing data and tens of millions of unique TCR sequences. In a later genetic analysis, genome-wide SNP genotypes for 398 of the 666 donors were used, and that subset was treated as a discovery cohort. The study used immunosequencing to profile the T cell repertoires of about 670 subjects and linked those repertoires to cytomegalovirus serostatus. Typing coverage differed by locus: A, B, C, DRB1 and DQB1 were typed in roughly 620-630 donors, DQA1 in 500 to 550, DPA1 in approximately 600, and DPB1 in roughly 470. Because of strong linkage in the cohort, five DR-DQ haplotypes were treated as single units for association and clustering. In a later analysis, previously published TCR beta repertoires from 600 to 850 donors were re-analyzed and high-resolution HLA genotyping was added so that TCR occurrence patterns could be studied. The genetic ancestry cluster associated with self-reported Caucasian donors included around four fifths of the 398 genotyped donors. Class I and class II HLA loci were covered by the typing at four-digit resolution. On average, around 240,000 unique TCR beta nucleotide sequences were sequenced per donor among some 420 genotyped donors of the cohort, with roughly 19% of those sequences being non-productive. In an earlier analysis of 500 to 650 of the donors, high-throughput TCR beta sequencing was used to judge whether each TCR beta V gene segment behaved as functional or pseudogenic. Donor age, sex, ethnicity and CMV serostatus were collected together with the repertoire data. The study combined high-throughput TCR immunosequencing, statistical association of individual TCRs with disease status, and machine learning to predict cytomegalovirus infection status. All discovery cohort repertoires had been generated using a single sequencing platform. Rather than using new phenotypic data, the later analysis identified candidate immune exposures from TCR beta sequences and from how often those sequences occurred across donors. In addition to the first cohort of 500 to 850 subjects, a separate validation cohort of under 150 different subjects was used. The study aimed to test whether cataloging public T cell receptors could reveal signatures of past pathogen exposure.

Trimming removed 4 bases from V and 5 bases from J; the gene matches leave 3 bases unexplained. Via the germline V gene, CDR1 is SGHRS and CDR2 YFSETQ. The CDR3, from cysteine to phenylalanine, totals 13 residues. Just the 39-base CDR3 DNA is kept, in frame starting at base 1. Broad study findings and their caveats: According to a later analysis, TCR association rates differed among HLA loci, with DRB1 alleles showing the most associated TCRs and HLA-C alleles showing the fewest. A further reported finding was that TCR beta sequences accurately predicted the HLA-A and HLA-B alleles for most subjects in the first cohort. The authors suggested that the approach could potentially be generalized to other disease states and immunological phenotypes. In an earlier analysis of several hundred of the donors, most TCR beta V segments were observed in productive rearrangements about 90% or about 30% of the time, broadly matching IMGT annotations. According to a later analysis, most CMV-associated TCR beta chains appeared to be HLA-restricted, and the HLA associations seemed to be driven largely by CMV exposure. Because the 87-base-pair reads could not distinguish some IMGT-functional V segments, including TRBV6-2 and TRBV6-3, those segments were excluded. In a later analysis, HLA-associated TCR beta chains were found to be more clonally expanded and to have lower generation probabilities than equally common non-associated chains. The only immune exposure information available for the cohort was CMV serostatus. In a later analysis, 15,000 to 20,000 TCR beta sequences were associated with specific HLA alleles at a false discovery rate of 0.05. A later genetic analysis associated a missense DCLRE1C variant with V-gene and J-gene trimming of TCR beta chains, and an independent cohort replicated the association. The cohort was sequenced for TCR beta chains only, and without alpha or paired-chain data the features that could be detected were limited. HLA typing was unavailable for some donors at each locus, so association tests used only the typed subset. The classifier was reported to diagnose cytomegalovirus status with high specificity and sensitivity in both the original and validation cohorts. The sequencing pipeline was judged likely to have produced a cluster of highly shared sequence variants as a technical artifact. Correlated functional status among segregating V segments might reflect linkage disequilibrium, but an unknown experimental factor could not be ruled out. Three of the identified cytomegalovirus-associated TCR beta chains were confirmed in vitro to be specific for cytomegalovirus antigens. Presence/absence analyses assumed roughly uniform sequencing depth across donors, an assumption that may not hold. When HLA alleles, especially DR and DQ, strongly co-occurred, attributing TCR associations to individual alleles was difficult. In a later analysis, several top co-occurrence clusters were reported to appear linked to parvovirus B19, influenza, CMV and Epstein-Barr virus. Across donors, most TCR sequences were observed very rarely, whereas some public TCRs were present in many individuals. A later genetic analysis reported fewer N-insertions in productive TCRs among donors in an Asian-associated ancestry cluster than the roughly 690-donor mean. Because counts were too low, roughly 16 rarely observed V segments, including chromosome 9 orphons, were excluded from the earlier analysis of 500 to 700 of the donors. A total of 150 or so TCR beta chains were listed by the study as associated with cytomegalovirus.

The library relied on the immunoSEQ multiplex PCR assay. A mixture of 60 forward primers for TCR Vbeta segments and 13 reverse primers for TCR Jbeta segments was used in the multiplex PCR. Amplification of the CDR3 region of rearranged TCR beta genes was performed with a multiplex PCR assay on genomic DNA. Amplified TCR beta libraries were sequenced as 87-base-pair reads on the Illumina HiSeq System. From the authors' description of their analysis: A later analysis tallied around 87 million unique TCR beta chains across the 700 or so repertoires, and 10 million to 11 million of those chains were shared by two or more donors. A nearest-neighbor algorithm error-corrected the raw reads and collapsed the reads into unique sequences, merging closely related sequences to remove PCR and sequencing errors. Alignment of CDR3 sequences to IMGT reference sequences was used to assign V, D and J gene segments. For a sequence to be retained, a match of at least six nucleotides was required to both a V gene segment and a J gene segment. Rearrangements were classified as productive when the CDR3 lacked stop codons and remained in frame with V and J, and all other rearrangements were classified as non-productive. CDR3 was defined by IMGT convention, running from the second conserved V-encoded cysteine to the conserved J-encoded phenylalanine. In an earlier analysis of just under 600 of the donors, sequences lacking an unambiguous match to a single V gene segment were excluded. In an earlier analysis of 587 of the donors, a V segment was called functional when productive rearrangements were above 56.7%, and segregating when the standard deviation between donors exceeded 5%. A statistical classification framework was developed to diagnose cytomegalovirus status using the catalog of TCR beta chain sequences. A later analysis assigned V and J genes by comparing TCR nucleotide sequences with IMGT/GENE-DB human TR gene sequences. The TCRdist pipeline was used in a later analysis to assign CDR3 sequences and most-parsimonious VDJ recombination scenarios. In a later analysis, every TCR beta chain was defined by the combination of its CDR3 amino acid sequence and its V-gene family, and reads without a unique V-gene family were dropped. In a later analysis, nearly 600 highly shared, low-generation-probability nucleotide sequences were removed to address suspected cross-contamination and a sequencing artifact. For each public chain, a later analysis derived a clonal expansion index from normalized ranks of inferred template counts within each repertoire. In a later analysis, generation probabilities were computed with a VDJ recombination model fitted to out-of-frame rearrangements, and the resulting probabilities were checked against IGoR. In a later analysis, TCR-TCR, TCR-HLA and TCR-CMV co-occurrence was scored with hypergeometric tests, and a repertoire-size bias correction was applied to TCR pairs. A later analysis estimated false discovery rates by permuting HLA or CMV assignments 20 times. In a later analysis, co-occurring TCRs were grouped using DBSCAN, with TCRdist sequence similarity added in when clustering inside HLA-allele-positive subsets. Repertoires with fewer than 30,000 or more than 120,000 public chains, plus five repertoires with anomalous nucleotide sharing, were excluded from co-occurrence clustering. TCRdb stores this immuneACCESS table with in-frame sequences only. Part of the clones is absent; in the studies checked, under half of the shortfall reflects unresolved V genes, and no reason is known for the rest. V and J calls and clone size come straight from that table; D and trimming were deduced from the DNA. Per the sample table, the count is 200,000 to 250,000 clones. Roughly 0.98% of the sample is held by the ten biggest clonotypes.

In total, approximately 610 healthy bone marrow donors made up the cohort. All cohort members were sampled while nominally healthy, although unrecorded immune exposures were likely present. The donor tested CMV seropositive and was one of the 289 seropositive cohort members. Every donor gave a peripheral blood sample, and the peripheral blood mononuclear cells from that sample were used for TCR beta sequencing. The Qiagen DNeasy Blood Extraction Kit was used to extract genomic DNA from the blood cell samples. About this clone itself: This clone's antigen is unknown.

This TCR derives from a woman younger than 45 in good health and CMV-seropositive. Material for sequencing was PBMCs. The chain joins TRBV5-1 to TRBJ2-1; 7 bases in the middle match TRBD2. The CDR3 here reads CASSPGLNNEQFF. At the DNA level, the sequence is TGCGCCAGCAGCCCGGGACTAAACAATGAGCAGTTCTTC.